Shown below are 16 T cell receptor beta chains from a single sample sequenced in a study of blood T cell repertoires in COVID-19 (dated by TCRdb to the early 2020s). Library construction relied on the immunoSEQ multiplex PCR assay. Held by TCRdb, this immuneACCESS table contains in-frame sequences only and omits some clones. Under half of the omission traces to an unresolved V gene where checked; the cause of the rest is unknown. The sample records about 370,000 clones, more than 70% of which are singletons. The leading ten clones occupy around 3% of the sample. Sequenced sample: peripheral blood. Source of these receptors: a woman aged 25 to 45 with COVID-19, enrolled during active disease.

The rearrangement joins TRBV5-5 to TRBJ2-3; 9 nucleotides line up with TRBD1. Germline V gives CDR1 SGHKS, CDR2 YYEKEE (reference sequence). CDR3 length: 18 residues. The ends lost 1 base at V and 2 bases at J; junction bases unmatched: 11. The CDR3: CASSLPTTGTGFTDTQYF. The CDR3 coding sequence is TGTGCCAGCAGCTTGCCAACAACCGGGACAGGGTTCACAGATACGCAGTATTTT.

The chain joins TRBV7-2 to TRBJ2-3; tentative D call: TRBD2 (6 bases). The CDR3 loop spans 13 amino acids. V lost 5 bases to trimming and J lost 5 bases, with 11 bases between them. Germline V CDR1 and CDR2: SGHTA, FQGNSA. CDR3 amino acids: CASSKGGIDTQYF. CDR3 in DNA: TGTGCCAGCAGCAAAGGAGGGATAGATACGCAGTATTTT.

In DNA, the CDR3 is TGTGCCAGCAGCCTGCGGCCTGACACTGAAGCTTTCTTT. Residues: CASSLRPDTEAFF. This chain links TRBV12-3 or TRBV12-4 with TRBJ1-1; unclear D gene. The V end was cut by 6 bases, the J end by 3 bases, with 11 bases between. This CDR3 is built from 13 residues.

V usage is TRBV3-1 (or the pseudogene TRBV3-2) and J usage is TRBJ2-7; the D is unclear. This CDR3 region has 15 residues. Trimming pared 1 base from V and 4 bases from J, leaving 14 bases between. Germline values: CDR1 LGHDT, CDR2 YNNKEL (reference sequence). The CDR3 DNA is TGTGCCAGCAGCCAAGGAGTCAGCGTTTCTTACGAGCAGTACTTC. This codes for CASSQGVSVSYEQYF.

The CDR3 sequence: CASSYSLNTEAFF. The DNA of the CDR3 is TGTGCCAGCAGTTACTCCTTGAACACTGAAGCTTTCTTT. The chain is built from TRBV6-5 and TRBJ1-1; D unclear. The CDR3 is made up of 13 amino acids. The V gene lost 0 bases and the J gene lost 0 bases, with 2 bases spanning the gap. Germline V CDR1 and CDR2: MNHEY, SVGAGI.

The V gene is TRBV4-3, the J gene TRBJ1-3; D not certain. CDR3 length: 15 amino acids. The V and J ends lost 2 bases and 0 bases respectively, with 8 bases between them. CDR1 and CDR2 (germline): LGHNA, YSLEER. CDR3 sequence reads: CASSQQVTSGNTIYF. The CDR3 DNA reads TGCGCCAGCAGCCAACAGGTGACCTCTGGAAACACCATATATTTT.

On this clone: The sample holds other DNA sequences that translate to the same CDR3. This chain joins TRBV19 and TRBJ2-2; TRBD1 might be the D (6 bases). Trimming cost V 5 bases and J 1 base, with 8 bases left between them. Germline CDR1 is LNHDA and CDR2 is SQIVND (reference sequence). The CDR3 consists of 14 residues. The CDR3 DNA reads as TGTGCCAGTAGTTTACAGGGGAACACCGGGGAGCTGTTTTTT. It is translated as CASSLQGNTGELFF. The complete variable domain, with remaining parts taken from reference TRBV19 and TRBJ2-2, reads DGGITQSPKYLFRKEGQNVTLSCEQNLNHDAMYWYRQDPGQGLRLIYYSQIVNDFQKGDIAEGYSVSREKKESFPLTVTSAQKNPTAFYLCASSLQGNTGELFFGEGSRLTVL.

The chain employs TRBV5-1 and TRBJ2-3; a possible D gene is TRBD2 (6 bases). This CDR3 contains 15 residues. The germline gives CDR1 SGHRS, CDR2 YFSETQ. Trimming cost V 2 bases and J 2 bases, with 12 bases left between them. CDR3 in amino acids: CASSFGGASTDTQYF. For the CDR3, the DNA is TGCGCCAGCAGCTTCGGGGGAGCCTCCACAGATACGCAGTATTTT.

This chain uses TRBV7-2 with TRBJ1-1, with D possibly being TRBD1 (6 bases). This CDR3 comprises 15 residues. V was trimmed by 3 bases and J by 6 bases, leaving 17 bases between them. Germline assignment: CDR1 SGHTA and CDR2 FQGNSA. CDR3 DNA: TGTGCCAGCAGCTTCAAATCACAGGGCATCCCTGAAGCTTTCTTT. Translating it yields CASSFKSQGIPEAFF. The full variable domain, completed using reference TRBV7-2 and TRBJ1-1, is GAGVSQSPSNKVTEKGKDVELRCDPISGHTALYWYRQSLGQGLEFLIYFQGNSAPDKSGLPSDRFSAERTGGSVSTLTIQRTQQEDSAVYLCASSFKSQGIPEAFFGQGTRLTVV.

This chain's CDR3 is CASSRTGYNSPLHF. The CDR3 DNA sequence: TGTGCCAGCAGTAGGACGGGATATAATTCACCCCTCCACTTT. The J gene is TRBJ1-6, the V gene TRBV6-2 or TRBV6-3; D gene ambiguous. Germline-derived CDR1 and CDR2 are MNHEY and SVGEGT. Trimming left V 5 bases short and J 4 bases short, with 9 bases between. The CDR3 spans 14 residues.

V usage is TRBV10-1 and J usage is TRBJ2-1, with 11 bases identical to TRBD2. With V trimmed by 5 bases and J by 8 bases, 8 bases remained unmatched. In germline, CDR1 is WNHNN, CDR2 SYGVQD (reference sequence). The CDR3 loop spans 15 amino acids. CDR3 amino acids: CASSRSSGRTDEQFF. DNA of the CDR3: TGCGCCAGCAGTCGTTCTAGCGGGAGGACGGATGAGCAGTTCTTC.

This chain joins TRBV6-2 or TRBV6-3 and TRBJ2-1; 11 nucleotides agree with TRBD2. The trim removed 6 bases at V and 5 bases at J, leaving 15 bases unmatched. The CDR3 runs to 18 residues. Germline CDR1 and CDR2: MNHEY and SVGEGT. The chain's CDR3 is CASSYSGLAAETDNEQFF. The CDR3 DNA is TGTGCCAGCAGCTATTCGGGACTAGCGGCGGAAACAGACAATGAGCAGTTCTTC.

The V and J genes are TRBV27 and TRBJ2-3; 7 bases align to TRBD2. V was pared by 3 bases and J by 3 bases, with 6 bases of the junction left unmatched. The CDR3 covers 15 residues. CDR1 MNHEY and CDR2 SMNVEV come from the germline V gene (reference sequence). CDR3 sequence: CASSFGGRGTDTQYF. The CDR3 DNA sequence: TGTGCCAGCAGTTTTGGCGGGAGAGGGACAGATACGCAGTATTTT.

This clone was observed a single time. The chain is built from TRBV4-2 and TRBJ2-2; TRBD1 is a possible D gene (5 bases). The germline V gene has CDR1 LGHNA and CDR2 YNFKEQ. V was trimmed by 6 bases and J by 6 bases, leaving 14 bases between them. The CDR3 extends over 14 amino acids. CDR3 nucleotide sequence: TGTGCCAGCAGGGGAATACAGGAATCCGGGGAGCTGTTTTTT. As protein: CASRGIQESGELFF.

This chain uses TRBV11-2 with TRBJ1-1; 10 nucleotides line up with TRBD1. Per the germline V gene, CDR1 is SGHAT and CDR2 is FQNNGV. This CDR3 comprises 14 residues. Trimming cost V 4 bases and J 5 bases; bases outside gene matches: 4. The CDR3 region is CASSSGQGGTEAFF. The DNA of the CDR3 is TGTGCCAGCAGCTCAGGACAGGGGGGGACTGAAGCTTTCTTT.

The chain links TRBV18 to TRBJ1-2; weak D call: TRBD1 (5 bases). V lost 1 base, J lost 3 bases, and 24 bases lay in between. The CDR3 has 19 residues. Germline V lookup: CDR1 KGHSH, CDR2 LQKENI. This CDR3 is CASSPRSGGLGPQYYGYTF. The CDR3 DNA follows: TGTGCCAGCTCACCACGTTCCGGGGGACTCGGTCCCCAATACTATGGCTACACCTTC.